The present T cell receptor (beta chain) was sequenced within a study of cytomegalovirus exposure and HLA in healthy donors. Findings and caveats of the study: In a later analysis, TCR beta V- and J-gene trimming was associated with a missense DCLRE1C variant. The likely origin of a cluster of highly shared sequence variants was a sequencing artifact.

This clone was detected many times. Its target is unknown. The CDR3 covers 18 residues. Germline CDR1 reads MDHEN; CDR2 reads SYDVKM. The trim removed 7 bases at V and 0 bases at J, leaving 10 bases unmatched. Primers included in the PCR were 60 Vbeta and 13 Jbeta primers. Clones were sequenced by immunoSEQ multiplex PCR, and TCRdb holds only the in-frame ones, with some missing. The table lists 130,000 to 150,000 clones, more than 75% of them singletons, with under 3% in the top ten. The clonotype was recovered from a female donor in good health and CMV-seronegative. The rearrangement joins TRBV28 to TRBJ2-6; 9 bases are a match to TRBD2. The sequenced material came from PBMCs. The DNA for the CDR3 is TGTGCCAGCACCATTTCGCGGGAGGGCGGCTCTGGGGCCAACGTCCTGACTTTC. It translates to CASTISREGGSGANVLTF.